Below, 28 T cell receptor beta chains from the same sample are listed, as sequenced in a study of lymphopenia after photon versus proton radiotherapy. This table comes from immunoSEQ multiplex PCR, and its TCRdb copy is limited to in-frame clones, with some not included. This sample carries about 160,000 clones, 75% to 90% of them seen once, and the ten largest clones take about 4.7%. Sequenced material: peripheral blood, taken from a patient treated with photon-based radiotherapy. The receptor set was obtained from a man aged 50 to 60 with gastric cancer.

The chain links TRBV10-1 to TRBJ2-1; 7 positions agree with TRBD2. Germline CDR1 is WNHNN and CDR2 is SYGVQD (reference sequence). V dropped 5 bases and J dropped 4; count of bases not matched to a gene: 5. This CDR3 comprises 14 residues. The CDR3 region has the DNA TGCGCCAGCAGTTCTAGCGGAACTTACAATGAGCAGTTCTTC. This translates into CASSSSGTYNEQFF.

The chain links TRBV19 to TRBJ2-7, with D maybe TRBD1 (5 bases). Per the germline V gene, CDR1 is LNHDA and CDR2 is SQIVND (reference sequence). This CDR3 contains 16 residues. V dropped 4 bases and J dropped 0 bases, with 16 bases sitting between them. This CDR3 reads CASSTGAWESSYEQYF. The CDR3, as DNA: TGTGCCAGTAGTACTGGGGCTTGGGAAAGCTCCTACGAGCAGTACTTC.

The rearrangement joins TRBV2 to TRBJ2-3; 7 bases line up with TRBD2. This CDR3 region has 17 residues. Germline CDR1 SNHLY, CDR2 FYNNEI. J gave up 2 bases and V 2 bases, and 10 bases lay outside the gene matches. The CDR3 protein is CASSETPRSGITDTQYF. In DNA form, the CDR3 reads TGTGCCAGCAGTGAAACCCCCAGAAGCGGGATCACAGATACGCAGTATTTT.

The chain joins TRBV30 to TRBJ2-1; 8 positions agree with TRBD2. CDR1 and CDR2 (germline): GTSNPN, SVGIG (reference sequence). V lost 2 bases, J lost 4 bases, and 19 bases stayed unmatched. The CDR3 totals 19 residues. For the CDR3, the DNA is TGTGCCTGGAGTCTAACAAATTCCCCGGGACTAGTTTCGTACAATGAGCAGTTCTTC. It codes for CAWSLTNSPGLVSYNEQFF. Drawing the rest from reference TRBV30 and TRBJ2-1, the complete variable domain is SQTIHQWPATLVQPVGSPLSLECTVEGTSNPNLYWYRQAAGRGLQLLFYSVGIGQISSEVPQNLSASRPQDRQFILSSKKLLLSDSGFYLCAWSLTNSPGLVSYNEQFFGPGTRLTVL.

This chain joins TRBV4-2 and TRBJ1-5; D perhaps matches TRBD1 (6 bases). The CDR3 is made up of 15 amino acids. V dropped 0 bases and J dropped 7 bases, with 13 bases sitting between them. CDR1 LGHNA and CDR2 YNFKEQ come from the germline V gene. The CDR3 here is CASSQEGQGHQPQHF. Written as DNA, the CDR3 is TGTGCCAGCAGCCAAGAGGGGCAGGGGCACCAGCCCCAGCATTTT.

This clone occurred once. V usage is TRBV7-2 and J usage is TRBJ2-7; 9 nucleotides match TRBD1. V was clipped by 1 base and J by 3 bases; unmatched bases: 4. Germline V gene lookup returns CDR1 SGHTA and CDR2 FQGNSA. There are 15 residues in the CDR3. CDR3 DNA sequence: TGTGCCAGCAGCTTAGGGGGACAGGGTATCTACGAGCAGTACTTC. Residues: CASSLGGQGIYEQYF.

V is TRBV30 and J is TRBJ1-2; D not certain. Trimming took off 4 bases at V and 0 bases at J, with 12 bases between the two ends. The germline gives CDR1 GTSNPN, CDR2 SVGIG (reference sequence). The CDR3 has 14 residues. CDR3 amino acids: CAWTRETTNYGYTF. The CDR3 nucleotides read TGTGCCTGGACTAGGGAGACCACTAACTATGGCTACACCTTC.

This clone was seen a handful of times. The chain joins TRBV10-3 to TRBJ1-2; TRBD1 might be the D (6 bases). Trimming took 8 bases from V and 3 from J, leaving 13 bases between them. This CDR3 spans 13 amino acids. Germline V CDR1 and CDR2: ENHRY, SYGVKD. CDR3 DNA sequence: TGTGCCATCCGTCAGGGGACGGACTATGGCTACACCTTC. As protein: CAIRQGTDYGYTF.

The rearrangement uses TRBV18 and TRBJ2-7; D is ambiguous. CDR1 and CDR2 from the germline V gene are KGHSH and LQKENI. This CDR3 is 15 amino acids long. V gave up 2 bases and J gave up 3 bases, with 14 bases separating them. This CDR3 is CASSPTAGTGYEQYF. Written as DNA, the CDR3 is TGTGCCAGCTCACCAACGGCAGGAACTGGCTACGAGCAGTACTTC.

The chain carries TRBV28 and TRBJ2-1; 7 positions agree with TRBD2. The junction had 5 bases not matched to a gene; V was cut back by 1 base and J by 14 bases. This CDR3 is 12 amino acids long. Per the germline V gene, CDR1 is MDHEN and CDR2 is SYDVKM. The CDR3 region is CASSLSASGKFF. The CDR3 DNA reads TGTGCCAGCAGTTTATCTGCTAGCGGAAAGTTCTTC.

This chain uses TRBV6-5 with TRBJ2-1; 11 bases match TRBD2. J lost 4 bases, V lost 6 bases, and 5 bases had no gene match. The CDR3 runs 15 residues. CDR1 and CDR2 from the germline V gene are MNHEY and SVGAGI. Written as DNA, the CDR3 is TGTGCCAGCAGGTTGGGACTAGCGGAATACAATGAGCAGTTCTTC. It specifies CASRLGLAEYNEQFF.

V gene TRBV5-1 combines with J gene TRBJ2-3; D possibly corresponds to TRBD2 (6 bases). The germline gives CDR1 SGHRS, CDR2 YFSETQ. This CDR3 comprises 13 residues. Trimming pared 1 base from V and 6 bases from J, leaving 9 bases between. The CDR3 sequence is CASSLNSGDTQYF. CDR3 sequence (DNA): TGCGCCAGCAGCTTGAATAGCGGCGATACGCAGTATTTT.

The V gene is TRBV30, the J gene TRBJ2-1, with 10 bases lining up with TRBD2. The CDR3 is 17 residues long. The germline gives CDR1 GTSNPN, CDR2 SVGIG (reference sequence). J gave up 3 bases and V 4 bases, and 12 bases lay outside the gene matches. CDR3: CAWNALAGDRIYNEQFF. The DNA of the CDR3 is TGTGCCTGGAATGCCCTAGCGGGAGACCGAATCTACAATGAGCAGTTCTTC.

The chain recombines TRBV2 with TRBJ1-2; 9 bases match TRBD1. The CDR3 consists of 14 residues. V lost 5 bases to trimming and J lost 7 bases; unmatched junction nucleotides: 8. The germline V gene encodes CDR1 SNHLY and CDR2 FYNNEI. CDR3 residues: CASSSGTGIFGYTF. Written as DNA, the CDR3 is TGTGCCAGCAGTTCCGGGACAGGGATTTTTGGCTACACCTTC.

The gene calls are TRBV29-1 and TRBJ2-1; no definite D call. Germline V CDR1 and CDR2: SQVTM, ANQGSEA. The CDR3 length is 12 residues. Trimming removed 6 bases at V and 7 bases at J, with 13 bases between. As DNA, the CDR3 is TGCAGCGTCCAGTTAAGTGGGAATGAGCAGTTCTTC. The encoded protein is CSVQLSGNEQFF.

The chain is built from TRBV27 and TRBJ1-1; D is uncertain. The CDR3 consists of 15 residues. Germline lookup yields CDR1 MNHEY and CDR2 SMNVEV (reference sequence). V shed 5 bases and J shed 2 bases, with 15 bases lying between them. CDR3 nucleotide sequence: TGTGCCAGCAGTCCCGGGAACAGTAGAAACACTGAAGCTTTCTTT. It translates to CASSPGNSRNTEAFF.

The table lists this clone with a count of one. The chain couples TRBV20-1 to TRBJ1-2, with a tentative D call TRBD1 (5 bases). The V gene lost 4 bases and the J gene lost 6 bases, with 9 bases spanning the gap. The germline gives CDR1 DFQATT, CDR2 SNEGSKA (reference sequence). This CDR3 region has 11 residues. CDR3 in DNA: TGCAGTGCTACCAGGGCAGATGGCTACACCTTC. It encodes CSATRADGYTF.

This clone has only one observation. The chain carries TRBV18 and TRBJ1-1, with 8 bases lining up with TRBD1. V shed 1 base and J 7 bases; nucleotides not matched to a gene: 5. The CDR3 runs to 14 residues. Germline CDR1 and CDR2: KGHSH and LQKENI. The CDR3 DNA sequence: TGTGCCAGCTCACCACGTGGACAGGGTGTTGAAGCTTTCTTT. Its protein is CASSPRGQGVEAFF.

The rearrangement joins TRBV9 to TRBJ2-1, with 10 positions matching TRBD2. CDR3 size: 14 residues. The germline V gene encodes CDR1 SGDLS and CDR2 YYNGEE. The ends lost 10 bases at V and 9 bases at J; junction bases unmatched: 13. In DNA form, the CDR3 reads TGTGCCTCGCGGGGGACTAGCGCGCCGGGTGAGCAGTTCTTC. It specifies CASRGTSAPGEQFF.

DNA for the CDR3: TGCGCCAGCAGCTCCGGGACTAGCGGGAGCCAGAATGAGCAGTTCTTC. Its protein is CASSSGTSGSQNEQFF. This chain uses TRBV5-1 with TRBJ2-1; TRBD2 matches at 14 bases. Germline V CDR1 and CDR2: SGHRS, YFSETQ. The CDR3 loop spans 16 amino acids. The junction had 6 bases not matched to a gene; V was cut back by 3 bases and J by 7 bases.

The chain links TRBV7-8 to TRBJ2-5; the match to TRBD1 covers 8 bases. Per the germline V gene, CDR1 is SGHVS and CDR2 is FQNEAQ. V shed 2 bases and J 10 bases; nucleotides not matched to a gene: 9. CDR3 length: 14 amino acids. DNA for the CDR3: TGTGCCAGCAGCTTAAGGGACAGGCCGCGTGGCCAGTACTTC. Translation gives CASSLRDRPRGQYF.

J is TRBJ2-3 and V is TRBV29-1; 15 bases fit TRBD2. CDR3 length: 17 amino acids. V shed 5 bases and J 1 base; nucleotides not matched to a gene: 7. Germline CDR1 is SQVTM and CDR2 is ANQGSEA. The CDR3 region is CSVRGTSGRRGTDTQYF. CDR3 in DNA: TGCAGCGTTAGAGGGACTAGCGGGAGGCGGGGCACAGATACGCAGTATTTT.

This clone was picked up one time. The rearrangement joins TRBV7-6 to TRBJ2-3; D is ambiguous. Germline V gene data show CDR1 as SGHVS and CDR2 as FNYEAQ. Trimming cost V 0 bases and J 2 bases, with 9 bases left between them. The CDR3 extends over 15 amino acids. DNA for the CDR3: TGTGCCAGCAGCTTAGCTACCGGCATCACAGATACGCAGTATTTT. Its protein is CASSLATGITDTQYF.

In its sample, this clone was seen once. The J gene is TRBJ1-1, the V gene TRBV4-3; the D gene is possibly TRBD1 (5 bases). Germline V CDR1 and CDR2: LGHNA, YSLEER. CDR3 length: 14 amino acids. Trimming removed 0 bases at V and 7 bases at J, with 12 bases between. The CDR3 loop reads CASSQDFSGGEAFF. CDR3 DNA: TGCGCCAGCAGCCAAGATTTTTCGGGGGGTGAAGCTTTCTTT.

The rearrangement joins TRBV4-2 to TRBJ2-2; 9 bases line up with TRBD1. J gave up 4 bases and V 4 bases, and 4 bases lay outside the gene matches. The V gene's germline CDR1 is LGHNA and CDR2 YNFKEQ. CDR3 size: 15 residues. Written as DNA, the CDR3 is TGTGCCAGCAGCCCACAGGGGGCGGGCACCGGGGAGCTGTTTTTT. Translated, it gives CASSPQGAGTGELFF.

The chain employs TRBV4-2 and TRBJ2-7; D unclear. CDR1 is LGHNA, CDR2 YNFKEQ, per germline. This CDR3 has 13 residues. V was trimmed by 1 base and J by 3 bases, leaving 7 bases between them. The CDR3 coding sequence is TGTGCCAGCAGCCAAGGGGCCCGCTACGAGCAGTACTTC. This codes for CASSQGARYEQYF.

This clone was recorded once. The J gene is TRBJ2-5, the V gene TRBV14, with D possibly matching TRBD2 (6 bases). V was pared by 4 bases and J by 4 bases, with 13 bases between. CDR1 is SGHDN and CDR2 is FVKESK in the germline V gene. The CDR3 runs to 14 residues. CDR3 DNA sequence: TGTGCCAGCAGCCTCGGGACTTTCGGAGAGACCCAGTACTTC. This translates into CASSLGTFGETQYF.

The chain is built from TRBV2 and TRBJ2-7; the D gene is possibly TRBD1 (6 bases). CDR3 length: 14 amino acids. The germline V gene encodes CDR1 SNHLY and CDR2 FYNNEI. Deletions cut 4 bases from V and 3 bases from J, with 13 bases between. The CDR3 sequence: CASSVEQGFYEQYF. The CDR3, as DNA: TGTGCCAGCAGTGTGGAGCAGGGGTTCTACGAGCAGTACTTC.